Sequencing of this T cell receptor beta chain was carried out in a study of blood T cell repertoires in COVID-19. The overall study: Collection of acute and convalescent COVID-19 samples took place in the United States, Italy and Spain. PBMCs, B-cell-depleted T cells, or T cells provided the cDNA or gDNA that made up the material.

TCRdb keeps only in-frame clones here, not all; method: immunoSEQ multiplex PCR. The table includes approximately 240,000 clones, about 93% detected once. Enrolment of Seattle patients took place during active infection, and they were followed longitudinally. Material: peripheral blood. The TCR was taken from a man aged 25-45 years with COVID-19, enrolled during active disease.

The CDR3 bases are TGTGCCAGCAGGGATACAGGGGGGAATGAAAAACTGTTTTTT. Amino acid sequence: CASRDTGGNEKLFF. The J gene is TRBJ1-4, the V gene TRBV6-5; 8 nucleotides match TRBD1. Germline loops: CDR1 MNHEY, CDR2 SVGAGI. The CDR3 spans 14 residues. V dropped 6 bases and J dropped 5; count of bases not matched to a gene: 5.